The T cell receptor beta chain under discussion was sequenced for a study of blood T cell repertoires in COVID-19. Study at large: Specimens from acute and convalescent COVID-19 originated in the United States, Italy and Spain. Nucleic acid was either cDNA or gDNA, and it came from T cells, B-cell-depleted T cells, or PBMCs.

The trim removed 8 bases at V and 9 bases at J, leaving 17 bases unmatched. The germline V gene has CDR1 SGHTA and CDR2 FQGNSA. The CDR3 has 16 amino acids. Using immunoSEQ multiplex PCR, the repertoire was profiled, and TCRdb retains in-frame clones only, with some absent. The sample holds 150,000 to 200,000 clones, about 91% seen once. This TCR was recovered from a woman in her twenties or thirties with acute or convalescent COVID-19. The rearrangement uses TRBV7-2 and TRBJ2-7; 12 nucleotides align to TRBD2. The sample taken for sequencing was peripheral blood. Written as DNA, the CDR3 is TGTGCCAGCTCGGGGACTAGCGGGTCGCGGTGGACGGGGCAGTACTTC. It is translated as CASSGTSGSRWTGQYF.